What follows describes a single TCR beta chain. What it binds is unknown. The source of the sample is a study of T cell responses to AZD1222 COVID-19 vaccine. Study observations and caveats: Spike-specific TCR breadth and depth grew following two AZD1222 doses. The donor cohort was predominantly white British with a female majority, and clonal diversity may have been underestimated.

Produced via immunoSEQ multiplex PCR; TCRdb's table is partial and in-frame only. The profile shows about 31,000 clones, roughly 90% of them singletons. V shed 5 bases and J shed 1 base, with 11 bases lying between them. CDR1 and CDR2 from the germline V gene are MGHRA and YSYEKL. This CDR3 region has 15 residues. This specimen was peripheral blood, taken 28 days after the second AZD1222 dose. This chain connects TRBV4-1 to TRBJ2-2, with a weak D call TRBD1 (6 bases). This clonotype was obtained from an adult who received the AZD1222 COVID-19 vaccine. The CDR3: CASSLQGWNTGELFF. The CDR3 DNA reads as TGCGCCAGCAGCTTGCAGGGGTGGAACACCGGGGAGCTGTTTTTT.